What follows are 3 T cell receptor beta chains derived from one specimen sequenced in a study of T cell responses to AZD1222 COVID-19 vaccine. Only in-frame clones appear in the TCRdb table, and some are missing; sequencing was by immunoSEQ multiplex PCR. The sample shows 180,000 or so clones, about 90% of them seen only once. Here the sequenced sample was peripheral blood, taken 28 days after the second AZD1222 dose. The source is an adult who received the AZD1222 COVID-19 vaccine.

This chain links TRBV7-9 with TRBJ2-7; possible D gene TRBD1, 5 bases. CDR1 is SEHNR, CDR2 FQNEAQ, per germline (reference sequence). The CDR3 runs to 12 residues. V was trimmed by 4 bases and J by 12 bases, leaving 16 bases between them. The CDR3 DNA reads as TGTGCCAGCAGCTCCCAGGGCCATCGCAGGTACTTC. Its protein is CASSSQGHRRYF.

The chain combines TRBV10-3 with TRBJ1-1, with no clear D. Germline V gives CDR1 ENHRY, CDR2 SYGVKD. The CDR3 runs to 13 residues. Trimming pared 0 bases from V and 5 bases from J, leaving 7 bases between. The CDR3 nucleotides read TGTGCCATCAGTGAGTCGTGGAGGACTGAAGCTTTCTTT. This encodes CAISESWRTEAFF.

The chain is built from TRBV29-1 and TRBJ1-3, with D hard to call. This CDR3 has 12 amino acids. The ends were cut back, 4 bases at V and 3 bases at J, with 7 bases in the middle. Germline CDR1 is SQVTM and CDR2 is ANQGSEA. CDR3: CSVGGGGNTIYF. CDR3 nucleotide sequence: TGCAGCGTTGGGGGAGGTGGAAACACCATATATTTT.